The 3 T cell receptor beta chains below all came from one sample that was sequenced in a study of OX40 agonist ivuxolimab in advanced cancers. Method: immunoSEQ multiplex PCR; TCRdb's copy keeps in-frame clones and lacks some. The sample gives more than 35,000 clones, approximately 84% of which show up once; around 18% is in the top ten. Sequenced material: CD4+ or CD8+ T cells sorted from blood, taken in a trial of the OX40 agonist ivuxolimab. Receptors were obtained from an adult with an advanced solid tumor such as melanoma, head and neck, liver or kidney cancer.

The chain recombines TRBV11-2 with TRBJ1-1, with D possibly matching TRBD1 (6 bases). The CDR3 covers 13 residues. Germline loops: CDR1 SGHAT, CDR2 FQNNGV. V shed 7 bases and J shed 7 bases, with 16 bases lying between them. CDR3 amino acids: CASTIHRDIEAFF. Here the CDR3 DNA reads TGTGCCAGCACCATACACCGGGACATTGAAGCTTTCTTT.

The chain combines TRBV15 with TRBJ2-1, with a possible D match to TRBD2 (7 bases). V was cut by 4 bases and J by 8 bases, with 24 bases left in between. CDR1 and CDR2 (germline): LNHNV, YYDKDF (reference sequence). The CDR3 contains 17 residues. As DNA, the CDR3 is TGTGCCACCAGCACCTTACCATGGGCGGGGGCAAGGGATGAGCAGTTCTTC. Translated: CATSTLPWAGARDEQFF.

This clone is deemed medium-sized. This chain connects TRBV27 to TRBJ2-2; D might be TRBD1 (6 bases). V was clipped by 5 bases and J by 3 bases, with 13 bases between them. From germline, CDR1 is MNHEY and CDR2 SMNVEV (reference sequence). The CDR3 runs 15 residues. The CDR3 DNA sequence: TGTGCCAGCAGTGATCCGGACAGCGACACCGGGGAGCTGTTTTTT. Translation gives CASSDPDSDTGELFF.